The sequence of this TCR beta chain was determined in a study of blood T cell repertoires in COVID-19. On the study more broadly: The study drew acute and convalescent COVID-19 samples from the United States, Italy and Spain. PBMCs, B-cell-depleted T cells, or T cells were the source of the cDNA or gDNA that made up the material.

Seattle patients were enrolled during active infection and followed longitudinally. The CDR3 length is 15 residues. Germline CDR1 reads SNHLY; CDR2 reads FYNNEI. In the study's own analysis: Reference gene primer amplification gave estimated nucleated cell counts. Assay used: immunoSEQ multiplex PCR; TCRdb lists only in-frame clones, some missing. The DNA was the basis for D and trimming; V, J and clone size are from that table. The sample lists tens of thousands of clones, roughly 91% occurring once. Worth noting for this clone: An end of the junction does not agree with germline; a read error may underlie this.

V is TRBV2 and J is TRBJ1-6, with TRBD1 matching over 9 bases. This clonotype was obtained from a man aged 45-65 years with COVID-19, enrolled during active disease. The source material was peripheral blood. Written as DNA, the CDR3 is TGTGCCAGCAGCGAAGGACAGGGGTATAATTCACCCCTCCACTTT. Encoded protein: CASSEGQGYNSPLHF.